A single sample gave rise to the 20 T cell receptor beta chains below, sequenced in a study of glioma-infiltrating T cells. TCR alpha and beta CDR3 regions were amplified from RNA using iRepertoire nested multiplex PCR. TCRdb ran MiXCR on the multiplex PCR reads and lists one entry per CDR3 protein. Altogether fewer than 250,000 distinct CDR3 sequences are present, around 32% being singletons, with the ten largest covering around 20%. Sequenced sample: glioma tissue, nonneoplastic brain tissue, or PBMCs (not recorded which). The source is a human donor with low-grade glioma or glioblastoma, undergoing nonglioma brain surgery, or in good health (not recorded which).

This clonotype counts as medium-sized. The rearrangement uses TRBV7-2 and TRBJ1-2; D remains ambiguous. The germline CDR1 and CDR2 sequences are SGHTA and FQGNSA. V was trimmed by 6 bases and J by 5 bases, leaving 13 bases between them. The CDR3 is made up of 13 amino acids. The CDR3 coding sequence is TGTGCCAGCAGTTTGGAGGGAATATATGGCTACACCTTC. Protein product: CASSLEGIYGYTF.

This clonotype was detected many times. The gene calls are TRBV5-1 and TRBJ1-1, with D perhaps matching TRBD1 (6 bases). This CDR3 has 14 residues. Trimming removed 2 bases at V and 5 bases at J, with 13 bases between. Germline V gene data show CDR1 as SGHRS and CDR2 as YFSETQ. CDR3 nucleotide sequence: TGCGCCAGCAGCTTCTCCTCAGGGGCTACTGAAGCTTTCTTT. Amino acid sequence: CASSFSSGATEAFF.

In this sample, this clonotype turned up once. CDR3 bases: TGTGCCAGCTCACTAGTAGCCGTGACAGGGGATTCACCCCTCCACTTT. Amino acids: CASSLVAVTGDSPLHF. The rearrangement uses TRBV18 and TRBJ1-6; 8 bases map to TRBD1. The CDR3 is 16 amino acids. With V trimmed by 4 bases and J by 8 bases, 10 bases remained unmatched. The germline gives CDR1 KGHSH, CDR2 LQKENI.

This rearrangement joins TRBV29-1 to TRBJ2-7, with 7 nucleotides matching TRBD1. After removal of 4 bases from V and 2 bases from J, the junction contained 8 bases not matched to a gene. The CDR3 has 14 amino acids. CDR1 is SQVTM and CDR2 is ANQGSEA in the germline V gene. CDR3 amino acids: CSVAGTDATYEQYF. The CDR3 DNA reads TGCAGCGTTGCCGGGACAGACGCAACCTACGAGCAGTACTTC.

There are a few counts of this clonotype. One base away lies a much larger clone, so this may be a sequencing read error. The chain recombines TRBV6-2 or TRBV6-3 with TRBJ2-7, with D hard to call. The CDR3 totals 15 residues. V lost 5 bases and J lost 6, with 20 bases in between. Germline CDR1 MNHEY, CDR2 SVGEGT. The CDR3 coding sequence is TGTGCCAGCAGTCGTACCCCAGAAATTGAGCGCGAGCAGTACTTC. This encodes CASSRTPEIEREQYF.

This clonotype was picked up many times. The chain uses TRBV28 and TRBJ2-7, with TRBD2 as a possible D gene (5 bases). This CDR3 spans 12 amino acids. CDR1 MDHEN and CDR2 SYDVKM come from the germline V gene. V was pared by 4 bases and J by 6 bases, with 10 bases between. For the CDR3, the DNA is TGTGCCAGCAGTTACGGGGATAGCGAGCAGTACTTC. Translation: CASSYGDSEQYF.

The table lists this clonotype with many counts. The chain combines TRBV12-3 or TRBV12-4 with TRBJ2-3; D possibly matches TRBD1 or TRBD2 (5 bases each). The CDR3 loop spans 13 amino acids. V lost 6 bases, J lost 4 bases, and 11 bases lay in between. Here the CDR3 reads CASRMMGADTQYF. Here the CDR3 DNA reads TGTGCCAGCAGGATGATGGGGGCAGATACGCAGTATTTT.

The chain employs TRBV13 and TRBJ2-1; weak D call: TRBD1 (6 bases). Germline V CDR1 and CDR2: PRHDT, FYEKMQ (reference sequence). The V and J ends lost 6 bases and 2 bases respectively, with 14 bases between them. The CDR3 sequence is 15 residues long. The CDR3 sequence is CASRVLQGTYNEQFF. CDR3 nucleotides: TGTGCCAGCAGGGTTCTACAGGGCACCTACAATGAGCAGTTCTTC. The complete variable domain, with remaining parts taken from reference TRBV13 and TRBJ2-1, reads AAGVIQSPRHLIKEKRETATLKCYPIPRHDTVYWYQQGPGQDPQFLISFYEKMQSDKGSIPDRFSAQQFSDYHSELNMSSLELGDSALYFCASRVLQGTYNEQFFGPGTRLTVL.

The chain recombines TRBV24-1 with TRBJ2-2; 8 nucleotides match TRBD1. The V and J ends lost 7 bases and 2 bases, in that order; junction bases with no gene match: 20. From germline, CDR1 is KGHDR and CDR2 SFDVKD. The CDR3 contains 20 residues. CDR3 protein: CATRVMIIQGAPENTGELFF. CDR3 in DNA: TGTGCCACCAGGGTTATGATTATCCAGGGGGCGCCTGAAAACACCGGGGAGCTGTTTTTT.

Comment on this clonotype: Possible read error: a much larger clone is one base away. The chain links TRBV5-1 to TRBJ2-3; 9 bases fit TRBD2. In germline, CDR1 is SGHRS, CDR2 YFSETQ. The trim removed 1 base at V and 5 bases at J, leaving 5 bases unmatched. This CDR3 spans 15 amino acids. As DNA, the CDR3 is TGCGCCAGCAGCTTGCAAGCGGGAGGCAAAGATACGCAGTATTTT. It translates to CASSLQAGGKDTQYF.

As regards this clonotype: One junction end disagrees with the germline gene, perhaps due to a read error. The gene calls are TRBV19 and TRBJ2-6, with TRBD2 matching over 10 bases. The germline CDR1 and CDR2 sequences are LNHDA and SQIVND (reference sequence). The CDR3 runs to 17 residues. CDR3 sequence (DNA): TGTGCCAGTAGTAACGACCTAGCGGGAGTTGGGGCCAACGTCCTGACTTTT. Residues: CASSNDLAGVGANVLTF.

This clonotype occurred many times. J is TRBJ2-3 and V is TRBV6-5, with D unclear. CDR3 length: 12 amino acids. V dropped 0 bases and J dropped 5 bases, with 3 bases sitting between them. Looked up from germline, CDR1 is MNHEY and CDR2 is SVGAGI. The CDR3 DNA is TGTGCCAGCAGTTACTCGAAAGATACGCAGTATTTT. This translates into CASSYSKDTQYF.

This clonotype was counted at least ten times. The chain is built from TRBV6-1 and TRBJ2-7, with unresolved D. The CDR3 sequence is 16 residues long. Germline-derived CDR1 and CDR2 are MNHNS and SASEGT. The V gene lost 5 bases and the J gene lost 3 bases, with 20 bases spanning the gap. CDR3 bases: TGTGCCAGCAGTTCGAATAAAGGACCGTCTTACTACGAGCAGTACTTC. Protein: CASSSNKGPSYYEQYF.

This clonotype was observed at least ten times. The V gene is TRBV20-1, the J gene TRBJ2-3; TRBD2 matches at 7 bases. J lost 0 bases, V lost 5 bases, and 5 bases had no gene match. Germline V lookup: CDR1 DFQATT, CDR2 SNEGSKA (reference sequence). The length of the CDR3 is 14 residues. CDR3 DNA: TGCAGTGCTGGGAGGGCCGGTAGCACAGATACGCAGTATTTT. It encodes CSAGRAGSTDTQYF.

Of note for this clonotype: This sequence may be a read error, since a much larger clone differs from it by one base. J is TRBJ1-2 and V is TRBV4-1; 9 bases map to TRBD1. V shed 6 bases and J 8 bases; nucleotides not matched to a gene: 10. The CDR3 covers 14 residues. Germline-derived CDR1 and CDR2 are MGHRA and YSYEKL. The CDR3 sequence is CASRPTGQGKGYTF. The CDR3 bases are TGCGCCAGCAGGCCCACGGGACAGGGAAAAGGCTACACCTTC.

This clonotype was recorded many times. V and J are TRBV15 and TRBJ1-4; TRBD1 might be the D (5 bases). V lost 1 base to trimming and J lost 3 bases, with 9 bases between them. CDR1 and CDR2 (germline): LNHNV, YYDKDF (reference sequence). There are 15 residues in the CDR3. In DNA form, the CDR3 reads TGTGCCACCAGCAGAGGGGGGGGTTCTAATGAAAAACTGTTTTTT. It translates to CATSRGGGSNEKLFF. Looking up the rest from reference TRBV15 and TRBJ1-4 gives the full variable domain: DAMVIQNPRYQVTQFGKPVTLSCSQTLNHNVMYWYQQKSSQAPKLLFHYYDKDFNNEADTPDNFQSRRPNTSFCFLDIRSPGLGDTAMYLCATSRGGGSNEKLFFGSGTQLSVL.

This clonotype was found many times. This chain links TRBV6-1 with TRBJ1-2; D gene ambiguous. V was trimmed by 5 bases and J by 4 bases, leaving 17 bases between them. The CDR3 loop spans 15 amino acids. Germline V gene data show CDR1 as MNHNS and CDR2 as SASEGT. CDR3 sequence reads: CASSSHESSPYGYTF. In DNA, the CDR3 is TGTGCCAGCAGTTCACATGAATCAAGCCCCTATGGCTACACCTTC.

This clonotype was seen repeatedly, ten times or more. The V call is TRBV6-2 or TRBV6-3, the J call TRBJ2-1; D call uncertain. V was trimmed by 6 bases and J by 8 bases, leaving 17 bases between them. The CDR3 is 14 residues long. CDR1 and CDR2 from the germline V gene are MNHEY and SVGEGT. The CDR3 region is CASRYLARSDEQFF. For the CDR3, the DNA is TGTGCCAGCAGGTATCTGGCTAGGAGCGATGAGCAGTTCTTC.

This clonotype has at least ten counts. The gene calls are TRBV10-3 and TRBJ1-1; perhaps TRBD1 as D (5 bases). The CDR3 spans 12 residues. The germline V gene encodes CDR1 ENHRY and CDR2 SYGVKD. With 3 bases removed from V and 10 bases from J, the gap between germline ends came to 12 bases. CDR3 residues: CAISDGTSGAFF. The CDR3 nucleotides read TGTGCCATCAGTGATGGGACCTCCGGAGCTTTCTTT.

The table lists this clonotype with many counts. The CDR3 reads CASRAGGPSDEQFF. For the CDR3, the DNA is TGTGCCAGCCGAGCGGGAGGACCTTCGGATGAGCAGTTCTTC. V gene TRBV6-1 combines with J gene TRBJ2-1, with 9 bases lining up with TRBD2. Trimming at V came to 8 bases and at J to 8 bases, leaving 10 bases not matched to a gene. The CDR3 sequence is 14 residues long. The germline V gene encodes CDR1 MNHNS and CDR2 SASEGT.